These 25 T cell receptor beta chains share one sample of origin, sequenced in a study of beta chain features in type 1 diabetes. Every bit of the isolated RNA underwent reverse transcription, so sequencing read expressed TCRB transcripts. Only in-frame clones appear in the TCRdb table, and some are missing; sequencing was by immunoSEQ multiplex PCR. This table holds roughly 350,000 clones, approximately 9.9% found once. The sample was naive CD4+ T cells from blood. These receptors were taken from a woman aged 25 to 39 in good health.

There are a few counts of this clone. V gene TRBV7-3 combines with J gene TRBJ2-1; 11 bases line up with TRBD2. Germline V lookup: CDR1 SGHTA, CDR2 FQGTGA. V lost 1 base to trimming and J lost 7 bases; unmatched junction nucleotides: 6. The CDR3 runs 16 residues. The CDR3, as DNA: TGTGCCAGCAGCTTAAGAGGGACTAGCGGACGAAATGAGCAGTTCTTC. Translating gives CASSLRGTSGRNEQFF.

This clone occurred a few times. The rearrangement joins TRBV7-3 to TRBJ2-1, with TRBD2 matching over 9 bases. The CDR3 covers 15 residues. The trim removed 5 bases at V and 7 bases at J, leaving 9 bases unmatched. Germline V CDR1 and CDR2: SGHTA, FQGTGA. CDR3 bases: TGTGCCAGCAGCCCCGGGACTAGCTTGTTTAATGAGCAGTTCTTC. This codes for CASSPGTSLFNEQFF.

This clone was found a few times. This chain links TRBV5-1 with TRBJ2-5, with D perhaps TRBD2 (5 bases). The CDR3 consists of 12 residues. V dropped 3 bases and J dropped 5 bases, with 8 bases sitting between them. Per the germline V gene, CDR1 is SGHRS and CDR2 is YFSETQ. In DNA form, the CDR3 reads TGCGCCAGCAGCTCTGGGGAGGAGACCCAGTACTTC. The encoded protein is CASSSGEETQYF.

This clone occurred a few times. V is TRBV7-3 and J is TRBJ2-3, with D tentatively TRBD2 (5 bases). The V end was cut by 2 bases, the J end by 0 bases, with 12 bases between. This CDR3 is 16 amino acids long. Germline V lookup: CDR1 SGHTA, CDR2 FQGTGA. CDR3 loop: CASSLLAMGSTDTQYF. CDR3 sequence (DNA): TGTGCCAGCAGCTTATTAGCGATGGGGAGCACAGATACGCAGTATTTT. Looking up the rest from reference TRBV7-3 and TRBJ2-3 gives the full variable domain: GAGVSQTPSNKVTEKGKYVELRCDPISGHTALYWYRQSLGQGPEFLIYFQGTGAADDSGLPNDRFFAVRPEGSVSTLKIQRTERGDSAVYLCASSLLAMGSTDTQYFGPGTRLTVL.

This clone was observed a handful of times. This rearrangement joins TRBV7-9 to TRBJ1-2; D remains ambiguous. Trimming removed 1 base at V and 6 bases at J, with 9 bases between. Per the germline V gene, CDR1 is SEHNR and CDR2 is FQNEAQ (reference sequence). The CDR3 covers 13 residues. The CDR3: CASSLGTGDGYTF. The DNA for the CDR3 is TGTGCCAGCAGCTTAGGAACGGGAGATGGCTACACCTTC.

This chain joins TRBV30 and TRBJ1-4; TRBD1 agrees at 9 bases. V trimming: 3 bases; J trimming: 12 bases; junction bases outside the gene matches: 11. Germline CDR1 is GTSNPN and CDR2 is SVGIG (reference sequence). The CDR3 loop spans 14 amino acids. The CDR3 spells CAWRGQGPIEELFF. The CDR3 nucleotides read TGTGCCTGGAGGGGACAGGGCCCCATTGAGGAACTGTTTTTT. Full variable domain (rest looked up from reference TRBV30 and TRBJ1-4): SQTIHQWPATLVQPVGSPLSLECTVEGTSNPNLYWYRQAAGRGLQLLFYSVGIGQISSEVPQNLSASRPQDRQFILSSKKLLLSDSGFYLCAWRGQGPIEELFFGSGTQLSVL.

This clone was counted a few times. In DNA form, the CDR3 reads TGTGCCAGCAGCTATCAAAGAGGGAGGGCAGGGAATACGCAGTATTTT. Encoded protein: CASSYQRGRAGNTQYF. This rearrangement joins TRBV7-2 to TRBJ2-3, with 7 bases lining up with TRBD2. The CDR3 spans 16 residues. Trimming took 4 bases from V and 7 from J; bases not matched to a gene: 14. Germline lookup yields CDR1 SGHTA and CDR2 FQGNSA.

The chain recombines TRBV5-6 with TRBJ1-1, with 8 bases identical to TRBD1. The CDR3 sequence is 15 residues long. V shed 4 bases, J shed 0 bases, and the junction held 5 bases outside the gene matches. Germline CDR1 reads SGHDT; CDR2 reads YYEEEE. The CDR3 loop reads CASSGTGDMNTEAFF. The CDR3 nucleotides are TGTGCCAGCAGCGGGACAGGAGATATGAACACTGAAGCTTTCTTT. Complete variable domain (other parts from reference TRBV5-6 and TRBJ1-1): DAGVTQSPTHLIKTRGQQVTLRCSPKSGHDTVSWYQQALGQGPQFIFQYYEEEERQRGNFPDRFSGHQFPNYSSELNVNALLLGDSALYLCASSGTGDMNTEAFFGQGTRLTVV.

This clone is a singleton in its sample. The chain joins TRBV15 to TRBJ2-1; 7 positions agree with TRBD2. CDR1 is LNHNV, CDR2 YYDKDF, per germline (reference sequence). The CDR3 is 19 amino acids. J lost 0 bases, V lost 0 bases, and 11 bases had no gene match. The CDR3 region has the DNA TGTGCCACCAGCAGAGATCTGGGACTACTGGAGAGCTCCTACAATGAGCAGTTCTTC. Its protein is CATSRDLGLLESSYNEQFF.

The rearrangement uses TRBV18 and TRBJ2-1, with 14 bases that match TRBD2. This CDR3 has 18 residues. Germline V CDR1 and CDR2: KGHSH, LQKENI. V shed 2 bases and J 7 bases; nucleotides not matched to a gene: 10. The CDR3 here is CASSPTPMGLAGVNEQFF. The CDR3 nucleotides are TGTGCCAGCTCACCAACCCCAATGGGACTAGCGGGAGTAAATGAGCAGTTCTTC.

The chain carries TRBV7-9 and TRBJ2-4; 10 positions agree with TRBD2. This CDR3 is 16 amino acids long. The germline gives CDR1 SEHNR, CDR2 FQNEAQ (reference sequence). The trim removed 1 base at V and 8 bases at J, leaving 8 bases unmatched. CDR3 sequence (DNA): TGTGCCAGCAGCTTAGGGGCTAGCGGGAGTAACGACATTCAGTACTTC. It encodes CASSLGASGSNDIQYF.

In this sample, this clone turned up a few times. The chain carries TRBV28 and TRBJ1-1; 7 bases map to TRBD1. CDR1 and CDR2 from the germline V gene are MDHEN and SYDVKM. V lost 2 bases and J lost 5; bases outside the gene matches: 11. This CDR3 has 16 residues. Here the CDR3 reads CASSLHQQGWLTEAFF. The CDR3 DNA reads TGTGCCAGCAGTTTACATCAACAGGGGTGGTTGACTGAAGCTTTCTTT. The variable domain in full, completed from reference TRBV28 and TRBJ1-1, reads DVKVTQSSRYLVKRTGEKVFLECVQDMDHENMFWYRQDPGLGLRLIYFSYDVKMKEKGDIPEGYSVSREKKERFSLILESASTNQTSMYLCASSLHQQGWLTEAFFGQGTRLTVV.

The chain employs TRBV18 and TRBJ2-5; D possibly corresponds to TRBD2 (5 bases). Germline-derived CDR1 and CDR2 are KGHSH and LQKENI. The V end was cut by 0 bases, the J end by 1 base, with 12 bases between. The CDR3 length is 16 residues. The CDR3 region has the DNA TGTGCCAGCTCACCACCGATAGGACTCTCCCAAGAGACCCAGTACTTC. Encoded protein: CASSPPIGLSQETQYF.

The chain couples TRBV5-1 to TRBJ2-3, with 13 positions matching TRBD2. Germline values: CDR1 SGHRS, CDR2 YFSETQ. This CDR3 has 15 amino acids. V shed 5 bases, J shed 5 bases, and the junction held 5 bases outside the gene matches. The CDR3 nucleotides are TGCGCCAGCAGAACTAGCGGGAGGGATTTAGATACGCAGTATTTT. It yields the protein CASRTSGRDLDTQYF.

This clone has just a few counts. The sample has other DNA sequences that encode this CDR3 too. The chain links TRBV11-3 to TRBJ2-1, with TRBD2 matching over 13 bases. The CDR3 has 15 amino acids. Germline CDR1 and CDR2: SGHNT and YENEEA. V trimming: 5 bases; J trimming: 5 bases; junction bases outside the gene matches: 3. In DNA form, the CDR3 reads TGTGCCAGCAGCAGGGGACTAGCGGGAAACAATGAGCAGTTCTTC. This sequence encodes CASSRGLAGNNEQFF.

There are a few counts of this clone. The genes are TRBV11-3 and TRBJ2-7; 11 nucleotides line up with TRBD2. Trimming at V came to 4 bases and at J to 2 bases, leaving 4 bases not matched to a gene. Germline lookup yields CDR1 SGHNT and CDR2 YENEEA. This CDR3 region has 15 residues. DNA of the CDR3: TGTGCCAGCAGCTCAGGGGGACTAGCGGCCTACGAGCAGTACTTC. This encodes CASSSGGLAAYEQYF.

The chain recombines TRBV7-9 with TRBJ2-2; 9 nucleotides align to TRBD1. The CDR3 length is 15 residues. Per the germline V gene, CDR1 is SEHNR and CDR2 is FQNEAQ (reference sequence). V lost 5 bases and J lost 5; bases outside the gene matches: 6. CDR3 DNA: TGTGCCAGCAGCCCACCGGGACAGGGTACCGGGGAGCTGTTTTTT. It translates to CASSPPGQGTGELFF. The full variable domain, rest sourced from reference TRBV7-9 and TRBJ2-2, is DTGVSQNPRHKITKRGQNVTFRCDPISEHNRLYWYRQTLGQGPEFLTYFQNEAQLEKSRLLSDRFSAERPKGSFSTLEIQRTEQGDSAMYLCASSPPGQGTGELFFGEGSRLTVL.

This clone was counted a few times. CDR3: CASMEVYYEQYF. The CDR3 nucleotides read TGTGCCAGCATGGAGGTTTACTACGAGCAGTACTTC. The V gene is TRBV6-6, the J gene TRBJ2-7; possible D gene TRBD2, 5 bases. With 7 bases removed from V and 3 bases from J, the gap between germline ends came to 10 bases. Germline CDR1 reads MNHNY; CDR2 reads SVGAGI (reference sequence). The CDR3 extends over 12 amino acids.

This clone turned up a few times. This sequence joins TRBV5-1 and TRBJ2-5; TRBD1 might be the D (6 bases). This CDR3 is built from 14 residues. Germline V lookup: CDR1 SGHRS, CDR2 YFSETQ. Deletions cut 0 bases from V and 1 base from J, with 7 bases between. CDR3 in DNA: TGCGCCAGCAGCTTGGGGACAGCCCAAGAGACCCAGTACTTC. Residues: CASSLGTAQETQYF.

There are a few counts of this clone. The chain combines TRBV10-3 with TRBJ1-5, with 9 bases aligning to TRBD1. The CDR3 is 17 amino acids. With V trimmed by 4 bases and J by 1 base, 8 bases remained unmatched. Per the germline V gene, CDR1 is ENHRY and CDR2 is SYGVKD. The CDR3 nucleotides read TGTGCCATCAGTGGCGTCACCGGGACAGGGAGCAATCAGCCCCAGCATTTT. Encoded protein: CAISGVTGTGSNQPQHF.

This chain links TRBV27 with TRBJ2-3, with a weak D call TRBD1 (5 bases). The CDR3 spans 15 residues. Germline CDR1 reads MNHEY; CDR2 reads SMNVEV (reference sequence). With 0 bases removed from V and 2 bases from J, the gap between germline ends came to 9 bases. CDR3 sequence (DNA): TGTGCCAGCAGTTTATCGAACAGGAACACAGATACGCAGTATTTT. Translation gives CASSLSNRNTDTQYF.

This clone has a handful of counts. CDR3 in amino acids: CASSQGRARGQGSAGELFF. The CDR3 DNA is TGCGCCAGCAGCCAAGGGCGGGCTCGAGGACAGGGGTCGGCCGGGGAGCTGTTTTTT. J is TRBJ2-2 and V is TRBV4-1; 9 bases align to TRBD1. Germline loops: CDR1 MGHRA, CDR2 YSYEKL. With V trimmed by 1 base and J by 6 bases, 15 bases remained unmatched. CDR3 length: 19 residues.

The sample holds a few counts of this clone. V usage is TRBV9 and J usage is TRBJ1-5; D unresolved. Trimming stripped 0 bases from V and 3 bases from J, with 10 bases between. Germline V lookup: CDR1 SGDLS, CDR2 YYNGEE. This CDR3 region has 15 residues. The DNA of the CDR3 is TGTGCCAGCAGCGTAGCAGGAAGTTTCAATCAGCCCCAGCATTTT. It encodes CASSVAGSFNQPQHF. The full variable domain, completed using reference TRBV9 and TRBJ1-5, is DSGVTQTPKHLITATGQRVTLRCSPRSGDLSVYWYQQSLDQGLQFLIQYYNGEERAKGNILERFSAQQFPDLHSELNLSSLELGDSALYFCASSVAGSFNQPQHFGDGTRLSIL.

The rearrangement uses TRBV29-1 and TRBJ1-5, with TRBD1 matching over 10 bases. V dropped 8 bases and J dropped 5; count of bases not matched to a gene: 9. Germline assignment: CDR1 SQVTM and CDR2 ANQGSEA. There are 14 residues in the CDR3. CDR3 sequence: CSTRQGAPDQPQHF. In nucleotides, the CDR3 is TGCAGCACAAGACAGGGGGCGCCGGATCAGCCCCAGCATTTT.

This clone was observed a handful of times. The chain joins TRBV7-9 to TRBJ1-2, with D perhaps matching TRBD1 (5 bases). The CDR3 consists of 14 residues. V gave up 1 base and J gave up 4 bases, with 10 bases separating them. Germline loops: CDR1 SEHNR, CDR2 FQNEAQ (reference sequence). In nucleotides, the CDR3 is TGTGCCAGCAGCTTAGACGCTACAGGCTATGGCTACACCTTC. Translation: CASSLDATGYGYTF.